The T cell receptor beta chain described here comes from a study of cytomegalovirus exposure and HLA in healthy donors. Study findings and constraints: Further analysis, carried out later, found HLA-associated TCR beta chains more clonally expanded than equally common other chains. Versus the roughly 670-donor mean, an Asian-associated ancestry cluster reportedly showed fewer N-insertions in a later analysis.

The PCR was carried out with 60 Vbeta primers and 13 Jbeta primers. Per the original methods: Approximately 83 million unique TCR beta chains, roughly 10 million shared, were counted in a later analysis. Sequencing used immunoSEQ multiplex PCR; TCRdb keeps in-frame clones, though not all of them. The V and J calls and clone size come from that table; D and trimming were worked out from the DNA. Of approximately 160,000 clones in the sample, more than 80% were seen once. Remarks on this clone: The antigen is not known.

Sample: PBMCs. This receptor was obtained from a man between 18 and 35 years old in good health and CMV-seronegative.

The CDR3 DNA sequence: TGCGCCAGCAACCTACAGGGGACATACGAGCAGTACTTC. It encodes CASNLQGTYEQYF. The chain combines TRBV5-1 with TRBJ2-7; 7 positions agree with TRBD1. Trimming took 6 bases from V and 4 from J; bases not matched to a gene: 7. The CDR3 runs 13 residues. The germline V gene has CDR1 SGHRS and CDR2 YFSETQ.